These 22 T cell receptor beta chains came from one sample sequenced in a study of T cell clusters in autoimmune cytopenias. Some 38,000 genome equivalents of blood DNA were amplified for TRB. Multiplex touch-down PCR amplified TRB using TRB-A and TRB-B pools in one tube. TCRdb re-called the multiplex PCR reads and shows each CDR3 protein once, DNA omitted. This sample contains several hundred distinct CDR3 sequences. Separately, the same data were catalogued under a study of T cell repertoires in aging, cancer and after chemotherapy.

The specimen sequenced was peripheral blood. These receptors originate from a human donor with chronic lymphocytic leukemia.

This clonotype is labeled large based on frequency. The chain joins TRBV19 to TRBJ1-2; TCRdb picks TRBD1, but there is no DNA to check that call. The CDR3 is 13 residues long. CDR1 LNHDA and CDR2 SQIVND come from the germline V gene (reference sequence). CDR3 residues: CASNREMGYGYTF.

This clonotype registers large by frequency. This chain connects TRBV12-3 or TRBV12-4 to TRBJ1-4; TCRdb names TRBD1, which stays unverified in the absence of DNA. The CDR3 is 13 residues long. The CDR3 reads CASSLKAPGKLFF.

This clonotype shows up as large by frequency. The V gene is TRBV29-1, the J gene TRBJ2-1. Per germline, CDR1 SQVTM and CDR2 ANQGSEA. This CDR3 has 16 residues. The chain's CDR3 is CSVRSDRTGPHNEQFF.

Its frequency marks this clonotype as medium-sized (0.01 to 0.1%). The chain uses TRBV18 and TRBJ2-7. CDR1 KGHSH and CDR2 LQKENI come from the germline V gene. The CDR3 length is 14 residues. CDR3 sequence reads: CASSPNSYSYEQYF.

Frequency places this clonotype as medium-sized (0.01 to 0.1%). The genes are TRBV10-3 and TRBJ1-3. The CDR3 has 17 amino acids. CDR1 is ENHRY, CDR2 SYGVKD, per germline. CDR3 sequence reads: CAISDARQFLSGNTIYF.

Measured by frequency, this clonotype is medium-sized (0.01 to 0.1%). V and J are TRBV5-1 and TRBJ2-1; as DNA is missing, the TRBD1 call by TCRdb cannot be tested. The CDR3 contains 15 residues. Germline V gives CDR1 SGHRS, CDR2 YFSETQ. CDR3 in amino acids: CASSLVAGEGNEQFF.

Frequency places this clonotype as medium-sized. This chain connects TRBV7-2 to TRBJ1-2; checking the TCRdb D call of TRBD1 is not possible without DNA. The CDR3 contains 14 residues. Germline CDR1 SGHTA, CDR2 FQGNSA. CDR3 in amino acids: CASSLAWTVDGYTF.

V is TRBV28 and J is TRBJ2-1; TCRdb picks TRBD2, but there is no DNA to check that call. Germline loops: CDR1 MDHEN, CDR2 SYDVKM. This CDR3 comprises 15 residues. CDR3 residues: CASSSLTSEHNEQFF.

Judged by frequency, this clonotype is large. The rearrangement uses TRBV6-5 and TRBJ2-2. The germline gives CDR1 MNHEY, CDR2 SVGAGI. The CDR3 contains 14 residues. This CDR3 is CASSSFLNTGELFF.

V and J are TRBV5-1 and TRBJ1-1. CDR1 and CDR2 from the germline V gene are SGHRS and YFSETQ. The CDR3 covers 15 residues. CDR3 in amino acids: CASSRGGGTNTEAFF.

The V call is TRBV28, the J call TRBJ1-5; TCRdb lists TRBD1, though no DNA is available to test this call. Looked up from germline, CDR1 is MDHEN and CDR2 is SYDVKM. The CDR3 loop spans 13 amino acids. CDR3 residues: CASSSLNNQPQHF.

By frequency, this clonotype is large. This chain connects TRBV30 to TRBJ2-2. The CDR3 totals 13 residues. Germline lookup yields CDR1 GTSNPN and CDR2 SVGIG (reference sequence). CDR3 residues: CAWSVRSAGELFF.

Considering frequency, this clonotype is medium-sized. This chain links TRBV5-1 with TRBJ2-7; the D call from TCRdb, TRBD1, cannot be confirmed without DNA. Germline values: CDR1 SGHRS, CDR2 YFSETQ. This CDR3 has 13 residues. This CDR3 reads CASSFQGSYEQYF.

By frequency, this clonotype is large. This rearrangement joins TRBV27 to TRBJ2-7. The CDR3 has 14 amino acids. Germline CDR1 MNHEY, CDR2 SMNVEV (reference sequence). This CDR3 reads CASSPQGSSYEQYF.

This clonotype is deemed large by its frequency. The V gene is TRBV15, the J gene TRBJ2-6; the TCRdb D gene call, TRBD1, has no DNA to confirm it. Per the germline V gene, CDR1 is LNHNV and CDR2 is YYDKDF (reference sequence). The CDR3 runs to 16 residues. The CDR3 loop reads CATSRDRGSGANVLTF.

This clonotype is medium-sized by frequency. The chain is built from TRBV20-1 and TRBJ1-2; TCRdb outputs TRBD1, but without DNA this stays unchecked. CDR3 length equals 15 residues. The germline CDR1 and CDR2 sequences are DFQATT and SNEGSKA (reference sequence). The CDR3 region is CSAPPHRGPNYGYTF.

Its frequency marks this clonotype as large (0.1 to 1%). The J gene is TRBJ2-3, the V gene TRBV19; no DNA is available, so the TRBD1 call from TCRdb remains unchecked. The germline CDR1 and CDR2 sequences are LNHDA and SQIVND (reference sequence). The CDR3 is 14 amino acids. CDR3 sequence: CASSIQGVTDTQYF. The whole variable domain, filled in from reference TRBV19 and TRBJ2-3, reads DGGITQSPKYLFRKEGQNVTLSCEQNLNHDAMYWYRQDPGQGLRLIYYSQIVNDFQKGDIAEGYSVSREKKESFPLTVTSAQKNPTAFYLCASSIQGVTDTQYFGPGTRLTVL.

This clonotype is classed as large by frequency. The rearrangement joins TRBV18 to TRBJ1-1. Germline V gene sequence: CDR1 KGHSH, CDR2 LQKENI. The CDR3 totals 14 residues. The CDR3 sequence is CASSPPGVNTEAFF.

This chain uses TRBV9 with TRBJ2-3. This CDR3 region has 14 residues. CDR1 is SGDLS and CDR2 is YYNGEE in the germline V gene. CDR3 region: CASSGGGSTDTQYF.

This clonotype is labeled medium-sized based on frequency. J is TRBJ2-7 and V is TRBV5-1. Germline CDR1 and CDR2: SGHRS and YFSETQ. There are 13 residues in the CDR3. CDR3 protein: CASSFDTSYEQYF.

J is TRBJ2-5 and V is TRBV7-9; the TRBD1 assignment by TCRdb is unverifiable without DNA. The CDR3 runs 14 residues. Germline CDR1 is SEHNR and CDR2 is FQNEAQ (reference sequence). CDR3: CASSLGGGGETQYF. Full variable domain (rest looked up from reference TRBV7-9 and TRBJ2-5): DTGVSQNPRHKITKRGQNVTFRCDPISEHNRLYWYRQTLGQGPEFLTYFQNEAQLEKSRLLSDRFSAERPKGSFSTLEIQRTEQGDSAMYLCASSLGGGGETQYFGPGTRLLVL.

This clonotype shows up as medium-sized by frequency. The chain uses TRBV7-2 and TRBJ2-1; no DNA is available, so the TRBD2 call from TCRdb remains unchecked. The CDR3 length is 14 residues. Germline-derived CDR1 and CDR2 are SGHTA and FQGNSA. CDR3 sequence reads: CASRSSSGYNEQFF.